This is a list of T cell receptor beta chains from one sample in a study of radiation and T cells in renal cell carcinoma. Using immunoSEQ multiplex PCR, the repertoire was profiled, and TCRdb retains in-frame clones only, with some absent. The data contain around 160,000 clones, 88% of them singletons. Sequenced here: blood, sampled from a patient whose treatment included radiotherapy and nephrectomy. The receptors originated from a woman aged 70-85 years with renal cell carcinoma. CDR3s include the opening cysteine and the closing phenylalanine or tryptophan. Fields, in order: clone size, J gene, D gene, V gene, CDR3 DNA, CDR3 protein. The D gene is left open where the match is weak. The size of a clone is reported for some rows only, either as once, few or many, or as a class for expanded clones.

abundance: -
j_gene: TRBJ1-1
d_gene: -
v_gene: TRBV7-2
CDR3nt: TGTGCCAGCAGTCCTCTACGTACCATGAACACTGAAGCTTTCTTT
CDR3aa: CASSPLRTMNTEAFF

abundance: -
j_gene: TRBJ1-2
d_gene: -
v_gene: TRBV19
CDR3nt: TGTGCCAGTAGTATGAGAGGGACGGAAACCCTCTATGGCTACACCTTC
CDR3aa: CASSMRGTETLYGYTF

abundance: -
j_gene: TRBJ1-1
d_gene: -
v_gene: TRBV5-4
CDR3nt: TGTGCCAGCAGCTTAGACAGCTACACTGAAGCTTTCTTT
CDR3aa: CASSLDSYTEAFF

abundance: -
j_gene: TRBJ1-5
d_gene: -
v_gene: TRBV19
CDR3nt: TGTGCCTCGACTTTTGACAGCAGGCAGCCCCAGCATTTT
CDR3aa: CASTFDSRQPQHF

abundance: -
j_gene: TRBJ2-3
d_gene: -
v_gene: TRBV5-6
CDR3nt: TGTGCCAGCAGCACAAACAGGGCAACGCAGTATTTT
CDR3aa: CASSTNRATQYF

abundance: -
j_gene: TRBJ1-2
d_gene: -
v_gene: TRBV5-8
CDR3nt: TGTGCCAGCAGCTGGGACATAGAGGGCTACACCTTC
CDR3aa: CASSWDIEGYTF

abundance: -
j_gene: TRBJ1-4
d_gene: -
v_gene: TRBV19
CDR3nt: TGTGCCAGTAGTATTGGTGGGGCACAGAATGAAAAACTGTTTTTT
CDR3aa: CASSIGGAQNEKLFF

abundance: -
j_gene: TRBJ1-2
d_gene: -
v_gene: TRBV28
CDR3nt: TGTGCCAGCAGGGTGTATGATGGCTACACCTTC
CDR3aa: CASRVYDGYTF

abundance: once
j_gene: TRBJ2-7
d_gene: TRBD1
v_gene: TRBV5-4
CDR3nt: TGTGCCAGCAGTCCCGGGACAGCGAGCTCCTACGAGCAGTACTTC
CDR3aa: CASSPGTASSYEQYF

abundance: -
j_gene: TRBJ1-3
d_gene: -
v_gene: TRBV7-7
CDR3nt: TGTGCTAGCAGTTCCGGGACCGCTGGCGACACCATATATTTT
CDR3aa: CASSSGTAGDTIYF

abundance: -
j_gene: TRBJ2-3
d_gene: TRBD2
v_gene: TRBV4-3
CDR3nt: TGCGCCAGCAGCCAAGCGGCTAGCGGGGGGGCAGATACGCAGTATTTT
CDR3aa: CASSQAASGGADTQYF

abundance: -
j_gene: TRBJ1-1
d_gene: -
v_gene: TRBV27
CDR3nt: TGTGCCAGCAGTTTACAGGGGCCGGGGAACACTGAAGCTTTCTTT
CDR3aa: CASSLQGPGNTEAFF

abundance: -
j_gene: TRBJ2-5
d_gene: -
v_gene: TRBV6-4
CDR3nt: TGTGCCAGCAGTGACCAGGGACGGGTAGAGACCCAGTACTTC
CDR3aa: CASSDQGRVETQYF

abundance: -
j_gene: TRBJ2-2
d_gene: -
v_gene: TRBV7-6
CDR3nt: TGTGCCAGCAGCTTAGCGGCACCGGGACCTTTCCTGACCGGGGAGCTGTTTTTT
CDR3aa: CASSLAAPGPFLTGELFF

abundance: -
j_gene: TRBJ1-2
d_gene: TRBD1
v_gene: TRBV19
CDR3nt: TGTGCCAGTAGTCCGGCCCCCGGGACAGGGGGATATGGCTACACCTTC
CDR3aa: CASSPAPGTGGYGYTF

abundance: -
j_gene: TRBJ1-6
d_gene: TRBD1
v_gene: TRBV7-3
CDR3nt: TGTGCCAGCAGCTTGGGGGTGGCGGCAGGGGGCGATTCACCCCTCCACTTT
CDR3aa: CASSLGVAAGGDSPLHF

abundance: -
j_gene: TRBJ1-5
d_gene: TRBD1
v_gene: TRBV6-6
CDR3nt: TGTGCCAGCAGACAGCCGGACAGGGACAATCAGCCCCAGCATTTT
CDR3aa: CASRQPDRDNQPQHF

abundance: -
j_gene: TRBJ1-1
d_gene: -
v_gene: TRBV2
CDR3nt: TGTGCCAGCAACCAGGGTGTGAACACTGAAGCTTTCTTT
CDR3aa: CASNQGVNTEAFF

abundance: -
j_gene: TRBJ2-3
d_gene: -
v_gene: TRBV10-2
CDR3nt: TGCGCCAGCAGTACAGATACGCAGTATTTT
CDR3aa: CASSTDTQYF

abundance: -
j_gene: TRBJ2-7
d_gene: TRBD2
v_gene: TRBV30
CDR3nt: TGTGCCTCCAGCGGGGGAGGTTACGAGCAGTACTTC
CDR3aa: CASSGGGYEQYF

abundance: few
j_gene: TRBJ1-4
d_gene: -
v_gene: TRBV2
CDR3nt: TGTGCCAGCAACCTCGTGTCGACTAATGAAAAACTGTTTTTT
CDR3aa: CASNLVSTNEKLFF

abundance: few
j_gene: TRBJ2-1
d_gene: -
v_gene: TRBV14
CDR3nt: TGTGCCAGCAGCCAAGACCAAGGGATGATCTACAATGAGCAGTTCTTC
CDR3aa: CASSQDQGMIYNEQFF

abundance: few
j_gene: TRBJ2-1
d_gene: -
v_gene: TRBV7-8
CDR3nt: TGTGCCAGCAGCTTCGGTGTCAAGGGGGTGTACAATGAGCAGTTCTTC
CDR3aa: CASSFGVKGVYNEQFF

abundance: -
j_gene: TRBJ2-2
d_gene: -
v_gene: TRBV6-6
CDR3nt: TGTGCCACTAAACGGGGAGGCACCGGGGAGCTGTTTTTT
CDR3aa: CATKRGGTGELFF

abundance: -
j_gene: TRBJ2-5
d_gene: TRBD2
v_gene: TRBV30
CDR3nt: TGTGCCTGGAGGCTCACTGGCGGGGGGGCAGAGACCCAGTACTTC
CDR3aa: CAWRLTGGGAETQYF

abundance: -
j_gene: TRBJ1-5
d_gene: -
v_gene: TRBV19
CDR3nt: TGTGCCAGTAGTATAATGAAGGATCAGCCCCAGCATTTT
CDR3aa: CASSIMKDQPQHF

abundance: -
j_gene: TRBJ2-2
d_gene: -
v_gene: TRBV19
CDR3nt: TGTGCCAGTAGTATACTGGGGAGCTGGAACACCGGGGAGCTGTTTTTT
CDR3aa: CASSILGSWNTGELFF

abundance: -
j_gene: TRBJ2-7
d_gene: -
v_gene: TRBV6-1
CDR3nt: TGTGCCAGCAGTGCGATAGTCGACGAGCAGTACTTC
CDR3aa: CASSAIVDEQYF

abundance: -
j_gene: TRBJ2-5
d_gene: TRBD2
v_gene: TRBV18
CDR3nt: TGTGCCAGCTCCCAACTAGCGGGGGGACAAGAGACCCAGTACTTC
CDR3aa: CASSQLAGGQETQYF

abundance: few
j_gene: TRBJ2-2
d_gene: -
v_gene: TRBV5-4
CDR3nt: TGTGCCAGCAGCCGGGGGGCTAGTACCGGGGAGCTGTTTTTT
CDR3aa: CASSRGASTGELFF

abundance: -
j_gene: TRBJ2-3
d_gene: TRBD2
v_gene: TRBV7-9
CDR3nt: TGTGCCAGCAGCCCGACTAGCGGGCCAGATACGCAGTATTTT
CDR3aa: CASSPTSGPDTQYF

abundance: -
j_gene: TRBJ2-6
d_gene: -
v_gene: TRBV7-2
CDR3nt: TGTGCCAGCAGCTTAGCGGGGGCAGGGGCCAACGTCCTGACTTTC
CDR3aa: CASSLAGAGANVLTF

abundance: -
j_gene: TRBJ2-5
d_gene: TRBD2
v_gene: TRBV6-5
CDR3nt: TGTGCCAGCAGGGAACCGGGGGGAAGGGAGACCCAGTACTTC
CDR3aa: CASREPGGRETQYF

abundance: -
j_gene: TRBJ1-2
d_gene: -
v_gene: TRBV6-5
CDR3nt: TGTGCCAGCAGTTACATGCGGGGGACTGGCTACACCTTC
CDR3aa: CASSYMRGTGYTF

abundance: -
j_gene: TRBJ1-2
d_gene: TRBD1
v_gene: TRBV6-6
CDR3nt: TGTGCCAGCAGTTCCCTGACAGGGGACGGTGCTGGCTACACCTTC
CDR3aa: CASSSLTGDGAGYTF

abundance: -
j_gene: TRBJ1-2
d_gene: TRBD1
v_gene: TRBV5-1
CDR3nt: TGCGCCAGCAGCTCGGCCCTCCCGGGACAGGGGGCTGGCTACACCTTC
CDR3aa: CASSSALPGQGAGYTF

abundance: -
j_gene: TRBJ1-6
d_gene: -
v_gene: TRBV7-2
CDR3nt: TGTGCCAGCAGCCAGGCGGGGCAGGTTAATTCACCCCTCCACTTT
CDR3aa: CASSQAGQVNSPLHF

abundance: -
j_gene: TRBJ2-7
d_gene: -
v_gene: TRBV4-3
CDR3nt: TGCGCCAGCAGCGACCGGGACTACGAGCAGTACTTC
CDR3aa: CASSDRDYEQYF

abundance: -
j_gene: TRBJ1-3
d_gene: -
v_gene: TRBV2
CDR3nt: TGTGCCAGCAAGGGGGATATCTCTGGAAACACCATATATTTT
CDR3aa: CASKGDISGNTIYF

abundance: once
j_gene: TRBJ1-5
d_gene: -
v_gene: TRBV6-1
CDR3nt: TGTGCCAGCAGTGAAGCGCTGGGTAGCAATCAGCCCCAGCATTTT
CDR3aa: CASSEALGSNQPQHF

abundance: -
j_gene: TRBJ1-6
d_gene: -
v_gene: TRBV7-9
CDR3nt: TGTGCCAGCAGCTTAGGACAGGTCAATTCACCCCTCCACTTT
CDR3aa: CASSLGQVNSPLHF

abundance: -
j_gene: TRBJ2-3
d_gene: -
v_gene: TRBV9
CDR3nt: TGTGCCAGCAGCGTAGGAAGCTGGGGTGCAGATACGCAGTATTTT
CDR3aa: CASSVGSWGADTQYF

abundance: -
j_gene: TRBJ2-1
d_gene: TRBD2
v_gene: TRBV5-1
CDR3nt: TGCGCCAGCAGTTTTAGCGGGGTTTCCTACAATGAGCAGTTCTTC
CDR3aa: CASSFSGVSYNEQFF

abundance: many
j_gene: TRBJ2-1
d_gene: TRBD2
v_gene: TRBV9
CDR3nt: TGTGCCAGCAGCGTAGTCGGGGGGGCCTTAGATGAGCAGTTCTTC
CDR3aa: CASSVVGGALDEQFF

abundance: -
j_gene: TRBJ1-1
d_gene: -
v_gene: TRBV29-1
CDR3nt: TGCAGCGTCCTCACTGGGAACACTGAAGCTTTCTTT
CDR3aa: CSVLTGNTEAFF

abundance: few
j_gene: TRBJ1-1
d_gene: -
v_gene: TRBV19
CDR3nt: TGTGCCAGTAGTATACAGGGGCTGAGGACTGAAGCTTTCTTT
CDR3aa: CASSIQGLRTEAFF

abundance: -
j_gene: TRBJ2-7
d_gene: -
v_gene: TRBV7-2
CDR3nt: TGTGCCAGCAGCCAGTCGACAGACGTTTACTACGAGCAGTACTTC
CDR3aa: CASSQSTDVYYEQYF

abundance: -
j_gene: TRBJ1-3
d_gene: -
v_gene: TRBV5-5
CDR3nt: TGTGCCAGCAGCCACAAAGCCAGGGTACCTGGAAACACCATATATTTT
CDR3aa: CASSHKARVPGNTIYF

abundance: -
j_gene: TRBJ2-1
d_gene: -
v_gene: TRBV4-2
CDR3nt: TGTGCCAGCAGCCTCGACAGATACAATGAGCAGTTCTTC
CDR3aa: CASSLDRYNEQFF

abundance: -
j_gene: TRBJ2-1
d_gene: TRBD2
v_gene: TRBV5-6
CDR3nt: TGTGCCAGCAGGGGACTAGCGGGGCGGGGCAATGAGCAGTTCTTC
CDR3aa: CASRGLAGRGNEQFF

abundance: -
j_gene: TRBJ1-4
d_gene: -
v_gene: TRBV6-5
CDR3nt: TGTGCCAGCAGTTACACGCAGGGGCGGGGAAGAGAAAAACTGTTTTTT
CDR3aa: CASSYTQGRGREKLFF

abundance: -
j_gene: TRBJ2-1
d_gene: -
v_gene: TRBV11-3
CDR3nt: TGTGCCAGCAGCTTAGGGCCCCTGGGCAATGAGCAGTTCTTC
CDR3aa: CASSLGPLGNEQFF

abundance: -
j_gene: TRBJ2-3
d_gene: -
v_gene: TRBV5-6
CDR3nt: TGTGCCAGCAGCTTGACACCTACAGGCACAGATACGCAGTATTTT
CDR3aa: CASSLTPTGTDTQYF

abundance: -
j_gene: TRBJ1-1
d_gene: -
v_gene: TRBV9
CDR3nt: TGTGCCAGCAGCGTAGTCGAGCGGGCTCAGGGGAACACTGAAGCTTTCTTT
CDR3aa: CASSVVERAQGNTEAFF

abundance: once
j_gene: TRBJ2-7
d_gene: TRBD2
v_gene: TRBV7-2
CDR3nt: TGTGCCAGCAGCTACCTGACTAGCGGGGGCTCCTACGAGCAGTACTTC
CDR3aa: CASSYLTSGGSYEQYF

abundance: -
j_gene: TRBJ1-3
d_gene: TRBD1
v_gene: TRBV7-6
CDR3nt: TGTGCCAGCAGCCGCGGACAGGGGCCCTCTGGAAACACCATATATTTT
CDR3aa: CASSRGQGPSGNTIYF

abundance: once
j_gene: TRBJ2-3
d_gene: -
v_gene: TRBV7-2
CDR3nt: TGTGCCAGCAGCTTACTATTCCTAGATACGCAGTATTTT
CDR3aa: CASSLLFLDTQYF

abundance: -
j_gene: TRBJ2-5
d_gene: TRBD2
v_gene: TRBV9
CDR3nt: TGTGCCAGCAGCGTAGAGGCGGGGGGCCTCCAAGAGACCCAGTACTTC
CDR3aa: CASSVEAGGLQETQYF